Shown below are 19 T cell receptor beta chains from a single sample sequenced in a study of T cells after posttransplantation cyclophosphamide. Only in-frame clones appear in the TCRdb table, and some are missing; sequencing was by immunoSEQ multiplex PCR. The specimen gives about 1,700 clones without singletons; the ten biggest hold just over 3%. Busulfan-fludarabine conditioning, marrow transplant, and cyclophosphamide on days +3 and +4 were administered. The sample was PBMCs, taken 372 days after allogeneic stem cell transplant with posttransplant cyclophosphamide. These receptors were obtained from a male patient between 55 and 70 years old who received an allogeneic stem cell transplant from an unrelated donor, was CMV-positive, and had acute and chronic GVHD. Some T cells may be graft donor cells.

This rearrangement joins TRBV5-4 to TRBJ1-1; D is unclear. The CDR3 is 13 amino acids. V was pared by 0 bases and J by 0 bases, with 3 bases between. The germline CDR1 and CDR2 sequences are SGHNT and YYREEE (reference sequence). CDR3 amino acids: CASSLDMNTEAFF. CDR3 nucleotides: TGTGCCAGCAGCTTGGACATGAACACTGAAGCTTTCTTT.

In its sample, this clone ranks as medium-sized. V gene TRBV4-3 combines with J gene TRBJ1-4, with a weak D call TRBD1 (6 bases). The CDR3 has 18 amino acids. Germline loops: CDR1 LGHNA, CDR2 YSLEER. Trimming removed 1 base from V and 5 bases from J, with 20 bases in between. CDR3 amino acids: CASSQVFGPGRGNEKLFF. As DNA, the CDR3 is TGCGCCAGCAGCCAAGTTTTTGGGCCCGGCAGGGGAAATGAAAAACTGTTTTTT.

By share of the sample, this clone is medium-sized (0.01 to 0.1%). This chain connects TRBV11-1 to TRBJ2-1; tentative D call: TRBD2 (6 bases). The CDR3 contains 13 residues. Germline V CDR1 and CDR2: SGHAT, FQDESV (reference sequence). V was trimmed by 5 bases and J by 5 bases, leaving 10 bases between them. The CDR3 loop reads CASSLWTNNEQFF. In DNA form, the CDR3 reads TGTGCCAGCAGCCTATGGACTAACAATGAGCAGTTCTTC.

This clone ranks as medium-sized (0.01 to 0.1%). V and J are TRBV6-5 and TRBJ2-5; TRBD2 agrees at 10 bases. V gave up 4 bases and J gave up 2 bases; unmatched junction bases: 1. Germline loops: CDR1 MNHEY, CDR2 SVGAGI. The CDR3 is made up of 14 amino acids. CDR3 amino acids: CASSWTSGQETQYF. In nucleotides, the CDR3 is TGTGCCAGCAGTTGGACTAGCGGACAAGAGACCCAGTACTTC.

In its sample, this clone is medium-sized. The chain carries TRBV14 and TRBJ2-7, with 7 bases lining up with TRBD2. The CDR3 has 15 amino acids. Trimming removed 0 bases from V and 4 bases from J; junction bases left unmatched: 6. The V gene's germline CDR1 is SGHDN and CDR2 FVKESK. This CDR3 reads CASSQDIFGGYEQYF. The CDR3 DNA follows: TGTGCCAGCAGCCAAGATATTTTCGGGGGGTACGAGCAGTACTTC.

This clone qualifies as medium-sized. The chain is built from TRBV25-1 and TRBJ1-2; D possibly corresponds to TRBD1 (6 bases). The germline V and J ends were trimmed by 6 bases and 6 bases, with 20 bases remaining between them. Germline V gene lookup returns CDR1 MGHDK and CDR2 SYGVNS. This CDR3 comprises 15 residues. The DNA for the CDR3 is TGTGCCAGCAGCCATACAAGGGGGGGCAGGGATGGCTACACCTTC. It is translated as CASSHTRGGRDGYTF.

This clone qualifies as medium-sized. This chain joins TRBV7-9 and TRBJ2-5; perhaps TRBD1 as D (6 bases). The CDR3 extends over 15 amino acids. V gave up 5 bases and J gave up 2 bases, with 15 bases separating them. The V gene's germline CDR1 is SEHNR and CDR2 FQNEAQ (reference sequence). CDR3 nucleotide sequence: TGTGCCAGCAGCCTCGTGGACAGCCGACAAGAGACCCAGTACTTC. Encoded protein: CASSLVDSRQETQYF.

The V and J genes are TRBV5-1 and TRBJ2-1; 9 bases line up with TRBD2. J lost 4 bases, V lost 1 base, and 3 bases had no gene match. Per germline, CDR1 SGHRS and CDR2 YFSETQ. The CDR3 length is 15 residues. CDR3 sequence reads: CASSLMAGGYNEQFF. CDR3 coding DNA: TGCGCCAGCAGCTTGATGGCGGGAGGGTACAATGAGCAGTTCTTC.

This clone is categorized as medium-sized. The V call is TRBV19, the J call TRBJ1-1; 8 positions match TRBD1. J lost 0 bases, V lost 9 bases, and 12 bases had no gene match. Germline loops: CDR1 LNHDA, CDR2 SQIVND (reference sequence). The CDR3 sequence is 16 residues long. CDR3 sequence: CASAVWTGLMNTEAFF. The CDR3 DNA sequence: TGTGCCAGCGCCGTATGGACAGGGCTTATGAACACTGAAGCTTTCTTT.

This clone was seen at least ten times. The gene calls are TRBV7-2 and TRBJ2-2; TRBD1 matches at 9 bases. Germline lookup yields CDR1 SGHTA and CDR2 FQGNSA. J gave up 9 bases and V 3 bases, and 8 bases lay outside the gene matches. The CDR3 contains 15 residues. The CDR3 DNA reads TGTGCCAGCAGCTTTGACAGGGGGGGTTGGCGGGAGCTGTTTTTT. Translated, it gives CASSFDRGGWRELFF.

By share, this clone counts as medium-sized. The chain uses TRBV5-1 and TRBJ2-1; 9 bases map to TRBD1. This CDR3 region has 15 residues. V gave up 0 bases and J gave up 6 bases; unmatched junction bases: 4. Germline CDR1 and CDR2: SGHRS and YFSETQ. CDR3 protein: CASSLGDRVGNEQFF. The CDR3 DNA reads TGCGCCAGCAGCTTGGGGGACAGGGTCGGCAATGAGCAGTTCTTC.

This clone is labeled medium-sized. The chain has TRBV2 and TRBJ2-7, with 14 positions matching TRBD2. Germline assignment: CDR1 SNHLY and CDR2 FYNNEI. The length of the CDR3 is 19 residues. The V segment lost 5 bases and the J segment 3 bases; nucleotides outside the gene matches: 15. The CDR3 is CASSSSGLAGVGGFYEQYF. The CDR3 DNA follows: TGTGCCAGCAGTAGTTCGGGACTAGCGGGAGTTGGGGGCTTCTACGAGCAGTACTTC. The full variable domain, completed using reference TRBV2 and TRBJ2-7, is EPEVTQTPSHQVTQMGQEVILRCVPISNHLYFYWYRQILGQKVEFLVSFYNNEISEKSEIFDDQFSVERPDGSNFTLKIRSTKLEDSAMYFCASSSSGLAGVGGFYEQYFGPGTRLTVT.

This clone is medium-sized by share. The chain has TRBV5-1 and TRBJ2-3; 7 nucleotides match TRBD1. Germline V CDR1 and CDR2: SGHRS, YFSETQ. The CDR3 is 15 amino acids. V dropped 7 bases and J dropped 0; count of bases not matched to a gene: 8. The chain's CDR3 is CASRKEGASTDTQYF. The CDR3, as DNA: TGCGCCAGCCGCAAAGAGGGGGCCAGCACAGATACGCAGTATTTT. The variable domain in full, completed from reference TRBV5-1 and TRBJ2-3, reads KAGVTQTPRYLIKTRGQQVTLSCSPISGHRSVSWYQQTPGQGLQFLFEYFSETQRNKGNFPGRFSGRQFSNSRSEMNVSTLELGDSALYLCASRKEGASTDTQYFGPGTRLTVL.

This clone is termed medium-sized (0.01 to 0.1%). For the CDR3, the DNA is TGTGCCACCAGCAGGACAAGGGGCGGGAGGGCCGGGGACATTCAGTACTTC. Protein sequence: CATSRTRGGRAGDIQYF. V usage is TRBV15 and J usage is TRBJ2-4; 9 nucleotides line up with TRBD2. This CDR3 has 17 residues. Trimming cost V 3 bases and J 8 bases; bases outside gene matches: 14. The germline CDR1 and CDR2 sequences are LNHNV and YYDKDF (reference sequence).

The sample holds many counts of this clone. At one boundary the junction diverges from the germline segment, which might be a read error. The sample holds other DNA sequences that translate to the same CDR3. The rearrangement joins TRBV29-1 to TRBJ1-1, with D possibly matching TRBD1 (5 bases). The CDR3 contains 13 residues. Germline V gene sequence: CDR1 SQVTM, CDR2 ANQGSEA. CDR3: CSVEDGGDTEAFF. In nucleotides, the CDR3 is TGCAGCGTTGAGGACGGGGGAGATACTGAAGCCTTCTTT. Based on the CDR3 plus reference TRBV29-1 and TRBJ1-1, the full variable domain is SAVISQKPSRDICQRGTSLTIQCQVDSQVTMMFWYRQQPGQSLTLIATANQGSEATYESGFVIDKFPISRPNLTFSTLTVSNMSPEDSSIYLCSVEDGGDTEAFFGQGTRLTVV.

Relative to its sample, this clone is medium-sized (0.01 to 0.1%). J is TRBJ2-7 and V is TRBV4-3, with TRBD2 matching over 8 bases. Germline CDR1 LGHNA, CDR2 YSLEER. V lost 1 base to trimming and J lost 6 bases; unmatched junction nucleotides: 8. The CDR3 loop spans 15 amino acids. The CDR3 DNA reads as TGCGCCAGCAGCCAAGTGGGTGGCGGGAGGCGCGAGCAGTACTTC. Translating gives CASSQVGGGRREQYF.

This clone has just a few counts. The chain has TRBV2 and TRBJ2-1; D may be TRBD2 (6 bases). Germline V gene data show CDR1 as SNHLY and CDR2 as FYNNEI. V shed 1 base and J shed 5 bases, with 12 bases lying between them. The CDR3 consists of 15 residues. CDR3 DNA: TGTGCCAGCAGTGAAGTGGCTAGCGACCACAATGAGCAGTTCTTC. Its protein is CASSEVASDHNEQFF.

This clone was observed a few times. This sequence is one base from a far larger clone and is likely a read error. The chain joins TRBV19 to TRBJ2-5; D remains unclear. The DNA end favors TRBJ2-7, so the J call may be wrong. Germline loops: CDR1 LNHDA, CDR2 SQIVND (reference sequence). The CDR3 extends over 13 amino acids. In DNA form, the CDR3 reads TGTGCCACGCTCGACATGTTATCCTACGAGCAGTACTTC. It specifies CATLDMLSYEQYF.

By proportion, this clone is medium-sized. The DNA for the CDR3 is TGTGCCAGTAGTCCGTATGCGGAGGACTATGGCTACACCTTC. It specifies CASSPYAEDYGYTF. This chain links TRBV19 with TRBJ1-2; D gene uncertain. Germline V gene lookup returns CDR1 LNHDA and CDR2 SQIVND (reference sequence). The V gene lost 5 bases and the J gene lost 3 bases, with 13 bases spanning the gap. This CDR3 region has 14 residues.